This entry lists 9 T cell receptor beta chains sequenced from one sample in a study of T cell responses to AZD1222 COVID-19 vaccine. Produced via immunoSEQ multiplex PCR; TCRdb's table is partial and in-frame only. Of about 66,000 clones listed, about 90% are singletons. This specimen was peripheral blood, taken on day 0 of AZD1222 vaccination. These receptors were obtained from an adult in good health.

CDR3 sequence: CAWSTHGTGSSYEQYF. The CDR3 nucleotides read TGTGCCTGGAGTACTCACGGGACGGGGAGCTCCTACGAGCAGTACTTC. The gene calls are TRBV30 and TRBJ2-7; D may be TRBD1 or TRBD2 (5 bases each). This CDR3 has 16 amino acids. V was trimmed by 2 bases and J by 0 bases, leaving 17 bases between them. CDR1 is GTSNPN, CDR2 SVGIG, per germline (reference sequence).

The chain employs TRBV7-3 and TRBJ2-3, with TRBD2 as a possible D gene (6 bases). The CDR3 runs to 16 residues. V shed 6 bases and J shed 1 base, with 17 bases lying between them. The V gene's germline CDR1 is SGHTA and CDR2 FQGTGA. The CDR3: CASRYDRDSGTDTQYF. The CDR3 DNA reads TGTGCCAGCAGGTATGACCGGGACTCAGGCACAGATACGCAGTATTTT.

The chain couples TRBV11-1 to TRBJ1-1; weak D call: TRBD1 (6 bases). The V end was cut by 5 bases, the J end by 9 bases, with 19 bases between. This CDR3 comprises 14 residues. In germline, CDR1 is SGHAT, CDR2 FQDESV (reference sequence). The DNA for the CDR3 is TGTGCCAGCAGCCCTCTCAAGGGGGGCTTCAAAGCTTTCTTT. It codes for CASSPLKGGFKAFF. The full variable domain, rest sourced from reference TRBV11-1 and TRBJ1-1, is EAEVAQSPRYKITEKSQAVAFWCDPISGHATLYWYRQILGQGPELLVQFQDESVVDDSQLPKDRFSAERLKGVDSTLKIQPAELGDSAMYLCASSPLKGGFKAFFGQGTRLTVV.

The V gene is TRBV9, the J gene TRBJ2-7; TRBD1 matches 7 bases. This CDR3 has 16 residues. Germline V gene sequence: CDR1 SGDLS, CDR2 YYNGEE. V was pared by 2 bases and J by 3 bases, with 11 bases of the junction left unmatched. The CDR3 DNA sequence: TGTGCCAGCAGCGTCGGCCTTACAGGGGATGTCTACGAGCAGTACTTC. The encoded protein is CASSVGLTGDVYEQYF. Full variable domain (missing parts from reference TRBV9 and TRBJ2-7): DSGVTQTPKHLITATGQRVTLRCSPRSGDLSVYWYQQSLDQGLQFLIQYYNGEERAKGNILERFSAQQFPDLHSELNLSSLELGDSALYFCASSVGLTGDVYEQYFGPGTRLTVT.

J is TRBJ2-7 and V is TRBV6-6, with 8 positions matching TRBD1. V dropped 6 bases and J dropped 4; count of bases not matched to a gene: 2. CDR1 and CDR2 from the germline V gene are MNHNY and SVGAGI (reference sequence). The CDR3 loop spans 12 amino acids. The CDR3 here is CASRDREYEQYF. CDR3 coding DNA: TGTGCCAGCAGGGACAGGGAATACGAGCAGTACTTC.

This clone occurred once. This sequence joins TRBV18 and TRBJ2-1; D is uncertain. Trimming pared 3 bases from V and 8 bases from J, leaving 5 bases between. This CDR3 has 11 residues. Per germline, CDR1 KGHSH and CDR2 LQKENI. This CDR3 reads CASSPLDEQFF. In DNA, the CDR3 is TGTGCCAGCTCACCCCTGGATGAGCAGTTCTTC.

CDR3 sequence: CASSFDSFYEQYF. The CDR3 nucleotides read TGTGCCAGCAGCTTCGACAGCTTCTACGAGCAGTACTTC. The chain joins TRBV6-5 to TRBJ2-7; D is possibly TRBD1 (5 bases). The germline gives CDR1 MNHEY, CDR2 SVGAGI. Trimming shortened V by 6 bases and J by 3 bases, and 12 bases separated the two germline ends. The CDR3 is made up of 13 amino acids.

The chain is built from TRBV5-6 and TRBJ1-6; no clear D gene. CDR1 and CDR2 from the germline V gene are SGHDT and YYEEEE. The CDR3 spans 14 residues. V dropped 2 bases and J dropped 6 bases, with 9 bases sitting between them. The CDR3 DNA follows: TGTGCCAGCAGCTTTCTGGGAATTAATTCACCCCTCCACTTT. Encoded protein: CASSFLGINSPLHF.

The chain combines TRBV5-1 with TRBJ1-4; D is ambiguous. The germline V gene encodes CDR1 SGHRS and CDR2 YFSETQ. The CDR3 is 15 residues long. The V end lost 0 bases, the J end lost 0 bases, and 6 bases lay between the germline ends. This CDR3 is CASSLEGSTNEKLFF. CDR3 sequence (DNA): TGCGCCAGCAGCTTGGAAGGTTCAACTAATGAAAAACTGTTTTTT.